These T cell receptor beta chains were read from a single sample in a study of T cell responses to AZD1222 COVID-19 vaccine. TCRdb's table, derived via immunoSEQ multiplex PCR, lists solely in-frame clones and lacks some. The sample includes 120,000 to 150,000 clones, roughly nine tenths of them seen just once. The source material was peripheral blood, sampled 28 days after the second AZD1222 dose. These receptors all stem from an adult who received the AZD1222 COVID-19 vaccine. CDR3s include the opening cysteine and the closing phenylalanine or tryptophan. D genes are given only for firm matches. The size field is filled for only some rows; it gives once, few, many or a size class.

.,once,TRBJ2-1,TRBV7-2,CASRSSRPGVQFF,TGTGCCAGCAGGTCGAGCCGACCGGGAGTGCAGTTCTTC
.,.,TRBJ1-6,TRBV24-1,CATTLWLGMVSYNSPLHF,TGTGCCACCACCCTATGGTTGGGGATGGTTTCCTATAATTCACCCCTCCACTTT
.,.,TRBJ1-1,TRBV5-1,CASSWGDTEAFF,TGCGCCAGCAGCTGGGGAGACACTGAAGCTTTCTTT
.,.,TRBJ2-7,TRBV6-1,CASSEDPGWSLEQYF,TGTGCCAGCAGTGAAGACCCGGGGTGGTCTCTCGAGCAGTACTTC
.,.,TRBJ2-2,TRBV2,CASKERQNTGELFF,TGTGCCAGCAAGGAGAGACAGAACACCGGGGAGCTGTTTTTT
.,.,TRBJ1-6,TRBV11-2,CASSLYGSPLHF,TGTGCCAGCAGCTTGTACGGTTCACCCCTCCACTTT
TRBD1,.,TRBJ2-7,TRBV6-2/TRBV6-3,CASSAPGQASYEQYF,TGTGCCAGCAGTGCCCCGGGACAGGCTTCCTACGAGCAGTACTTC
.,.,TRBJ1-5,TRBV7-9,CASSLQGLQPQHF,TGTGCCAGCAGCTTACAGGGACTTCAGCCCCAGCATTTT
.,.,TRBJ2-3,TRBV19,CASGSMEGDTQYF,TGTGCCAGCGGGTCTATGGAGGGCGATACGCAGTATTTT
TRBD2,.,TRBJ2-7,TRBV7-2,CASSLGGLAGSKHEQYF,TGTGCCAGCAGCCTCGGGGGACTAGCGGGGTCAAAACACGAGCAGTACTTC
.,.,TRBJ2-3,TRBV9,CASSVEGSPPPDTQYF,TGTGCCAGCAGCGTAGAGGGTTCTCCTCCTCCTGATACGCAGTATTTT
.,.,TRBJ2-7,TRBV19,CASSISGAKGYEQYF,TGTGCCAGTAGTATTTCCGGGGCAAAGGGGTACGAGCAGTACTTC
TRBD1,.,TRBJ1-2,TRBV6-5,CASSPIGDSYGYTF,TGTGCCAGCAGCCCCATTGGGGACAGTTATGGCTACACCTTC
.,.,TRBJ1-1,TRBV19,CASSTPLGLNTEAFF,TGTGCCAGTAGCACCCCTCTAGGGCTGAACACTGAAGCTTTCTTT
.,.,TRBJ1-1,TRBV27,CASSFGGLNTEAFF,TGTGCCAGCAGTTTCGGGGGGCTGAACACTGAAGCTTTCTTT
.,once,TRBJ1-4,TRBV5-6,CASSFADRRTEKLFF,TGTGCCAGCAGCTTTGCGGACCGACGTACAGAAAAACTGTTTTTT
TRBD1,.,TRBJ1-2,TRBV7-8,CASSSGQGVPYGYTF,TGTGCCAGCAGTTCGGGACAGGGGGTACCCTATGGCTACACCTTC
.,.,TRBJ2-6,TRBV9,CASSVAGAGANVLTF,TGTGCCAGCAGCGTAGCGGGGGCTGGGGCCAACGTCCTGACTTTC
.,.,TRBJ1-5,TRBV6-5,CASSYSGRNQPQHF,TGTGCCAGCAGTTACTCCGGGAGGAATCAGCCCCAGCATTTT
TRBD2,.,TRBJ2-7,TRBV4-1,CASSHRLAVKYYEQYF,TGCGCCAGCAGCCACCGGCTAGCGGTGAAATACTACGAGCAGTACTTC
.,few,TRBJ2-7,TRBV4-1,CASSQQLAPSKSYEQYF,TGCGCCAGCAGCCAACAACTAGCCCCGTCAAAATCCTACGAGCAGTACTTC
.,.,TRBJ2-3,TRBV4-2,CASSQGGSTDTQYF,TGTGCCAGCAGCCAAGGAGGGAGCACAGATACGCAGTATTTT
.,.,TRBJ1-1,TRBV5-1,CASSFSPGDTEAFF,TGCGCCAGCAGCTTCAGCCCGGGGGACACTGAAGCTTTCTTT
.,.,TRBJ2-3,TRBV13,CASSLGVGTQYF,TGTGCCAGCAGCTTAGGCGTTGGTACGCAGTATTTT
.,.,TRBJ1-2,TRBV12-3/TRBV12-4,CASSGPSGNGYTF,TGTGCCAGCAGCGGACCCTCCGGGAATGGCTACACCTTC
.,.,TRBJ2-5,TRBV12-3/TRBV12-4,CASKEASETQYF,TGTGCCAGCAAGGAGGCATCGGAGACCCAGTACTTC
.,.,TRBJ2-2,TRBV4-2,CASSRVLDGELFF,TGTGCCAGCAGCCGTGTTTTGGACGGGGAGCTGTTTTTT
.,once,TRBJ1-1,TRBV19,CASSMFGASGTEAFF,TGTGCCAGTAGTATGTTCGGGGCGTCGGGCACTGAAGCTTTCTTT
TRBD1,.,TRBJ2-5,TRBV5-1,CASSQTGLVETQYF,TGCGCCAGCAGCCAGACAGGGTTGGTAGAGACCCAGTACTTC
TRBD1,.,TRBJ1-2,TRBV24-1,CATSASTGAGNYGYTF,TGTGCCACCAGTGCCTCGACAGGGGCAGGAAACTATGGCTACACCTTC
.,.,TRBJ2-1,TRBV9,CASSVAGAHNEQFF,TGTGCCAGCAGCGTAGCGGGAGCTCACAATGAGCAGTTCTTC
.,.,TRBJ2-2,TRBV9,CASSVDALSGELFF,TGTGCCAGCAGCGTAGATGCGTTGTCCGGGGAGCTGTTTTTT
.,few,TRBJ2-1,TRBV29-1,CSVQRKTLGSYNEQFF,TGCAGCGTTCAGCGGAAGACGTTGGGATCCTACAATGAGCAGTTCTTC
.,.,TRBJ1-2,TRBV19,CASNRWTDYGYTF,TGTGCCAGTAACCGGTGGACTGACTATGGCTACACCTTC
.,.,TRBJ2-2,TRBV19,CAGRAGGELFF,TGTGCCGGGAGAGCCGGCGGGGAGCTGTTTTTT
.,.,TRBJ1-2,TRBV9,CASSVAEGVKGYTF,TGTGCCAGCAGCGTAGCTGAAGGGGTGAAGGGCTACACCTTC
.,.,TRBJ1-6,TRBV7-3,CASSLWRNSPLHF,TGTGCCAGCAGCTTATGGCGGAATTCACCCCTCCACTTT
.,.,TRBJ1-3,TRBV19,CASSPTWTANTIYF,TGTGCCAGTAGTCCTACGTGGACGGCAAACACCATATATTTT
.,.,TRBJ1-3,TRBV21-1,CASSAAPDGPGNTIYF,TGTGCCAGCAGCGCGGCCCCGGACGGTCCTGGAAACACCATATATTTT
.,.,TRBJ1-5,TRBV7-2,CASSFGSGYQPQHF,TGTGCCAGCAGCTTTGGGTCAGGGTACCAGCCCCAGCATTTT
.,.,TRBJ2-7,TRBV4-1,CASSKGTVPYEQYF,TGCGCCAGCAGCAAAGGAACGGTTCCCTACGAGCAGTACTTC
.,.,TRBJ2-6,TRBV7-6,CASSRIGVGGANVLTF,TGTGCCAGCAGCCGAATAGGGGTTGGTGGGGCCAACGTCCTGACTTTC
TRBD2,.,TRBJ2-7,TRBV10-3,CAIRGSGGRSYEQYF,TGTGCCATCAGGGGTAGCGGGGGTCGCTCCTACGAGCAGTACTTC
TRBD2,once,TRBJ2-1,TRBV6-6,CATSGSGRANYEQFF,TGTGCCACCTCGGGAAGCGGGAGGGCCAACTATGAGCAGTTCTTC
.,.,TRBJ2-1,TRBV3-1/TRBV3-2,CASSQEPGAGDEQFF,TGTGCCAGCAGCCAAGAGCCGGGGGCCGGGGATGAGCAGTTCTTC
TRBD2,.,TRBJ2-7,TRBV5-1,CASSRTLAGVDEQYF,TGCGCCAGCAGCAGGACTCTAGCGGGAGTCGACGAGCAGTACTTC
TRBD2,.,TRBJ2-5,TRBV5-4,CASSLELAGETQYF,TGTGCCAGCAGCTTAGAACTAGCGGGAGAGACCCAGTACTTC
.,.,TRBJ2-3,TRBV6-1,CASSEAGGTSTDTQYF,TGTGCCAGCAGTGAAGCTGGGGGTACTAGCACAGATACGCAGTATTTT
.,.,TRBJ1-2,TRBV3-1/TRBV3-2,CASGTLTDRHGYTF,TGTGCCAGCGGGACCCTGACAGACAGGCACGGCTACACCTTC
.,.,TRBJ2-1,TRBV29-1,CSVVEAVSYNEQFF,TGCAGCGTTGTAGAAGCGGTCTCCTACAATGAGCAGTTCTTC
.,once,TRBJ1-1,TRBV28,CASSYRLGEAFF,TGTGCCAGCAGTTATCGATTGGGTGAAGCTTTCTTT
.,once,TRBJ1-2,TRBV9,CASSPPSLLGGYTF,TGTGCCAGCAGCCCCCCTTCTTTGCTTGGCGGCTACACCTTC
.,.,TRBJ1-2,TRBV7-3,CASSQGRREADYGYTF,TGTGCCAGCAGCCAAGGGCGGCGGGAAGCGGACTATGGCTACACCTTC
TRBD2,medium-sized,TRBJ2-1,TRBV7-2,CASSLGLAGNNEQFF,TGTGCCAGCAGCTTAGGACTAGCGGGAAACAATGAGCAGTTCTTC
.,.,TRBJ2-2,TRBV27,CVSSQPFVGELFF,TGTGTCAGCAGTCAACCGTTCGTAGGGGAGCTGTTTTTT
TRBD1,.,TRBJ2-2,TRBV4-3,CATPKQGISTGELFF,TGCGCCACCCCCAAACAGGGGATCAGCACCGGGGAGCTGTTTTTT
.,.,TRBJ1-1,TRBV7-9,CASKEISGNTEAFF,TGTGCCAGCAAAGAGATTTCTGGGAACACTGAAGCTTTCTTT
.,.,TRBJ1-5,TRBV28,CASTLQGSHNQPQHF,TGTGCCAGCACTCTTCAGGGGAGCCACAATCAGCCCCAGCATTTT
.,.,TRBJ2-7,TRBV9,CASSRGAEQYF,TGTGCCAGCAGCCGGGGGGCCGAGCAGTACTTC